What follows are 31 T cell receptor beta chains derived from one specimen sequenced in a study of T cell repertoires in cytomegalovirus infection. TCRdb redid the calling of the reads with MiXCR, one entry per CDR3 protein. This table has 370,000 or so distinct CDR3 sequences, 34% appearing once. Antigens of these TCRs are unknown. The input for sequencing was cultured PBMCs, taken from culture after CMV antigen stimulation. Receptors were obtained from a human donor in good health (CMV status not recorded). Some clones in this sample may be carry-over from other donors' samples.

CDR3 protein: CASSGLRDSYEQYV. DNA for the CDR3: TGTGCCAGCAGTGGACTCCGGGACTCGTACGAGCAGTACGTC. The gene calls are TRBV6-2 or TRBV6-3 and TRBJ2-7, with D perhaps TRBD2 (6 bases). Germline assignment: CDR1 MNHEY and CDR2 SVGEGT. The CDR3 sequence is 14 residues long. The V end was cut by 5 bases, the J end by 4 bases, with 15 bases between.

Details on this clonotype: A junction end diverges from the germline sequence, so it may reflect a read error. This chain links TRBV28 with TRBJ1-1; TRBD1 matches 8 bases. The CDR3 has 15 amino acids. Germline V CDR1 and CDR2: MDHEN, SYDVKM. The CDR3 spells CASRYSTGERTEALF. For the CDR3, the DNA is TGTGCCAGCAGGTACTCGACAGGGGAAAGGACTGAAGCTCTCTTT.

The chain carries TRBV11-2 and TRBJ2-5, with D tentatively TRBD2 (5 bases). The ends were cut back, 0 bases at V and 1 base at J, with 6 bases in the middle. The CDR3 is made up of 14 amino acids. The germline gives CDR1 SGHAT, CDR2 FQNNGV. The CDR3 spells CASSLERAQETQYF. The CDR3 nucleotides read TGTGCCAGCAGCTTAGAGCGGGCCCAAGAGACCCAGTACTTC.

This clonotype occurred a few times. The chain combines TRBV28 with TRBJ2-1; TRBD1 matches 7 bases. Germline CDR1 reads MDHEN; CDR2 reads SYDVKM. The CDR3 totals 14 residues. J gave up 8 bases and V 8 bases, and 12 bases lay outside the gene matches. The CDR3 region has the DNA TGTGCCAGCTTCAGACAGGGATTTATGTATGAGCAGTTCTTC. This sequence encodes CASFRQGFMYEQFF.

About this clonotype itself: Because it lacks the conserved phenylalanine or tryptophan at the end, this CDR3 is likely a read error. The V call is TRBV7-2, the J call TRBJ2-5, with a tentative D call TRBD2 (5 bases). Trimming pared 5 bases from V and 5 bases from J, leaving 9 bases between. This CDR3 is built from 12 residues. Germline lookup yields CDR1 SGHTA and CDR2 FQGNSA. As DNA, the CDR3 is TGTGCCAGCAGCGAGGGTAGGGAGACCCAGTACCTC. Residues: CASSEGRETQYL.

This rearrangement joins TRBV20-1 to TRBJ2-5; no reliable D call. The CDR3 contains 13 residues. Trimming cost V 6 bases and J 1 base, with 12 bases left between them. Germline assignment: CDR1 DFQATT and CDR2 SNEGSKA (reference sequence). The CDR3 sequence: CSARWPSQETQYF. The CDR3 bases are TGCAGTGCCCGTTGGCCTAGCCAAGAGACCCAGTACTTC.

This clonotype was picked up a small number of times. The chain employs TRBV11-2 and TRBJ2-1; 8 nucleotides line up with TRBD2. With 8 bases clipped from V and 4 bases from J, the junction kept 10 bases outside the gene matches. The length of the CDR3 is 15 residues. CDR1 and CDR2 from the germline V gene are SGHAT and FQNNGV. The CDR3 nucleotides are TGTGCCAGCTCGGAGGGGCGGGAGGCTTACAATGAGCAGTTCTTC. This gives the protein CASSEGREAYNEQFF.

This rearrangement joins TRBV14 to TRBJ2-1; D gene unclear. Germline V gene data show CDR1 as SGHDN and CDR2 as FVKESK. V shed 1 base and J shed 2 bases, with 12 bases lying between them. The CDR3 is 16 residues long. CDR3 bases: TGTGCCAGCAGCCAAGGTAACGGACGGGCCTACAATGAGCAGTTCTTC. This encodes CASSQGNGRAYNEQFF.

The chain is built from TRBV12-3 or TRBV12-4 and TRBJ2-1; 7 nucleotides match TRBD2. The trim removed 1 base at V and 9 bases at J, leaving 18 bases unmatched. There are 18 residues in the CDR3. Written as DNA, the CDR3 is TGTGCCAGCAGTTTAGGGGCTAGCGGAATCCGATCTAGGAGTGAGCAGTTCTTC. The encoded protein is CASSLGASGIRSRSEQFF.

This rearrangement joins TRBV5-1 to TRBJ1-1; D uncertain. Germline CDR1 and CDR2: SGHRS and YFSETQ. V lost 5 bases and J 0 bases, leaving 5 bases between the germline ends. This CDR3 has 12 residues. CDR3 nucleotide sequence: TGCGCCAGCAGGCAGGTGAACACTGAAGCTTTCTTT. Translation: CASRQVNTEAFF.

Remarks on this clonotype: One end of the junction is discordant with germline, which a read error may explain. V is TRBV7-6 and J is TRBJ2-5; 9 bases are a match to TRBD2. This CDR3 is built from 17 residues. In germline, CDR1 is SGHVS, CDR2 FNYEAQ. This CDR3 is CASSLVASGTGGETQYF. DNA for the CDR3: TGTGCTAGCAGCTTAGTGGCTAGCGGGACCGGTGGGGAGACCCAGTACTTC.

This clonotype was counted only a few times. This chain links TRBV6-2 or TRBV6-3 with TRBJ2-7; D call uncertain. The CDR3 length is 16 residues. The V and J ends lost 5 bases and 2 bases respectively, with 19 bases between them. Germline V CDR1 and CDR2: MNHEY, SVGEGT. The CDR3 nucleotides are TGTGCCAGCAGTGGCGCTGGATCTGGGTATGCCTACGAGCAGTACTTC. Residues: CASSGAGSGYAYEQYF.

This clonotype appeared many times. V usage is TRBV7-2 and J usage is TRBJ2-7; 9 nucleotides align to TRBD2. This CDR3 has 16 residues. J was trimmed by 3 bases and V by 1 base; bases with no gene match: 7. CDR1 and CDR2 (germline): SGHTA, FQGNSA. The CDR3, as DNA: TGTGCCAGCAGCTTAGATGTGAGTAGCGGGAGCTACGAGCAGTACTTC. It codes for CASSLDVSSGSYEQYF.

This sequence joins TRBV20-1 and TRBJ2-7; no definite D call. V lost 6 bases, J lost 0 bases, and 15 bases lay in between. CDR1 is DFQATT, CDR2 SNEGSKA, per germline (reference sequence). The CDR3 sequence is 14 residues long. The CDR3 DNA is TGCAGTGCCCTTGGACCACTCAGCTCCTACGAGCAGTACTTC. Encoded protein: CSALGPLSSYEQYF.

This clonotype was seen ten or more times. The rearrangement links TRBV7-2 to TRBJ1-4; D is undetermined. Germline V lookup: CDR1 SGHTA, CDR2 FQGNSA. Trimming stripped 2 bases from V and 2 bases from J, with 12 bases between. CDR3 length: 16 amino acids. CDR3 sequence: CASSLTGRLTNEKLFF. The CDR3 bases are TGTGCCAGCAGCTTAACCGGACGGTTGACTAATGAAAAACTGTTTTTT.

The V and J genes are TRBV6-2 or TRBV6-3 and TRBJ2-1; D call uncertain. Germline loops: CDR1 MNHEY, CDR2 SVGEGT. V was shortened by 0 bases and J by 2 bases, with 11 bases between the two germline ends. This CDR3 region has 16 residues. The CDR3 nucleotides are TGTGCCAGCAGTTACTCTCCACGCGGAACCTACAATGAGCAGTTCTTC. Its translation is CASSYSPRGTYNEQFF.

This clonotype was detected many times. This chain links TRBV7-2 with TRBJ2-3, with D possibly being TRBD1 or TRBD2 (5 bases each). The CDR3 is 16 residues long. V shed 5 bases and J shed 6 bases, with 21 bases lying between them. CDR1 is SGHTA, CDR2 FQGNSA, per germline. CDR3 residues: CASSPGVGTVRDTQYF. CDR3 nucleotide sequence: TGTGCCAGCAGCCCCGGGGTCGGGACCGTTCGGGATACGCAGTATTTT.

J is TRBJ2-6 and V is TRBV14, with D uncertain. Trimming stripped 2 bases from V and 1 base from J, with 6 bases between. The CDR3 spans 15 residues. From germline, CDR1 is SGHDN and CDR2 FVKESK. This CDR3 is CASSQTLSGANVLTF. CDR3 in DNA: TGTGCCAGCAGCCAAACATTATCTGGGGCCAACGTCCTGACTTTC.

The sample holds many counts of this clonotype. The chain employs TRBV7-2 and TRBJ2-1, with 11 nucleotides matching TRBD2. The trim removed 5 bases at V and 2 bases at J, leaving 5 bases unmatched. Germline V gene data show CDR1 as SGHTA and CDR2 as FQGNSA. This CDR3 is 16 amino acids long. The CDR3 DNA is TGTGCCAGCAGCAAGGATAGCGGGAGGGCCTACAATGAGCAGTTCTTC. Residues: CASSKDSGRAYNEQFF.

The rearrangement uses TRBV7-8 and TRBJ1-5; 11 bases align to TRBD1. Unmatched junction bases numbered 7, after V lost 3 bases and J lost 6 bases. The CDR3 has 16 amino acids. Germline CDR1 reads SGHVS; CDR2 reads FQNEAQ. The CDR3 loop is CASSFGQGADLQPQHF. The CDR3 nucleotides are TGTGCCAGCAGCTTTGGACAGGGGGCCGATCTTCAGCCCCAGCATTTT.

The V call is TRBV7-8, the J call TRBJ2-7; no definite D call. Germline V gene sequence: CDR1 SGHVS, CDR2 FQNEAQ. The CDR3 sequence is 13 residues long. The V and J ends lost 5 bases and 0 bases respectively, with 8 bases between them. As DNA, the CDR3 is TGTGCCAGCAGCATATACCACTCCTACGAGCAGTACGTC. Its translation is CASSIYHSYEQYV.

The genes are TRBV2 and TRBJ2-3; D ambiguous. V dropped 0 bases and J dropped 5 bases, with 9 bases sitting between them. The V gene's germline CDR1 is SNHLY and CDR2 FYNNEI. The CDR3 spans 14 residues. The DNA for the CDR3 is TGTGCCAGCAGTGAAGCTCGCCCCGGAGATACGCAGTATTTT. Translating it yields CASSEARPGDTQYF.

This chain uses TRBV12-3 or TRBV12-4 with TRBJ2-7, with D perhaps matching TRBD1 (5 bases). V was clipped by 3 bases and J by 5 bases, with 8 bases between them. The CDR3 length is 12 residues. The CDR3 is CASSLGRNEQYV. The CDR3 coding sequence is TGTGCCAGCAGTTTGGGGCGGAACGAGCAGTACGTC.

This clonotype was found a few times. This chain uses TRBV6-1 with TRBJ1-1; 7 nucleotides align to TRBD1. The trim removed 6 bases at V and 7 bases at J, leaving 11 bases unmatched. The CDR3 consists of 14 residues. Germline V gene sequence: CDR1 MNHNS, CDR2 SASEGT. The CDR3 region has the DNA TGTGCCAGCAGCCCACCGGGACAGCTATTTGAAGCTTTCTTT. Amino acid sequence: CASSPPGQLFEAFF.

This clonotype turned up a few times. The genes are TRBV19 and TRBJ1-1, with D perhaps TRBD1 (6 bases). V lost 3 bases, J lost 3 bases, and 17 bases lay in between. Germline CDR1 is LNHDA and CDR2 is SQIVND (reference sequence). The CDR3 is 16 residues long. The CDR3 loop reads CASSIAEGGGYTEAFF. The CDR3 DNA follows: TGTGCCAGTAGTATCGCGGAGGGGGGGGGGTACACTGAAGCTTTCTTT.

This clonotype has a count of ten or more. V is TRBV7-2 and J is TRBJ2-3; 8 bases agree with TRBD2. The CDR3 totals 18 residues. Germline V gene data show CDR1 as SGHTA and CDR2 as FQGNSA. After removal of 2 bases from V and 2 bases from J, the junction contained 12 bases not matched to a gene. The DNA of the CDR3 is TGTGCCAGCAGCTTAAGGCGGTCTAGCGGGTTCTCCACAGATACGCAGTATTTT. Translated, it gives CASSLRRSSGFSTDTQYF.

V is TRBV28 and J is TRBJ2-7, with 9 bases matching TRBD1. The germline gives CDR1 MDHEN, CDR2 SYDVKM. The V segment lost 10 bases and the J segment 0 bases; nucleotides outside the gene matches: 7. The CDR3 consists of 14 residues. In DNA, the CDR3 is TGTGCCACCACGAGGGGACAGGGCTCCTACGAGCAGTACTTC. Amino acid sequence: CATTRGQGSYEQYF. The full variable domain, in which reference TRBV28 and TRBJ2-7 provide the parts outside the CDR3, is DVKVTQSSRYLVKRTGEKVFLECVQDMDHENMFWYRQDPGLGLRLIYFSYDVKMKEKGDIPEGYSVSREKKERFSLILESASTNQTSMYLCATTRGQGSYEQYFGPGTRLTVT.

Ten or more counts support this clonotype. The chain is built from TRBV20-1 and TRBJ1-2, with a weak D call TRBD1 (5 bases). Germline loops: CDR1 DFQATT, CDR2 SNEGSKA (reference sequence). The CDR3 sequence is 15 residues long. Between the trimmed V and J ends, which lost 6 bases and 1 base, there was a span of 18 bases. CDR3 bases: TGCAGTGCCCCCACGGAGGGACGGAGTAACTATGGCTACACCTTC. Translation gives CSAPTEGRSNYGYTF.

The CDR3 here is CASSLFLIEKLFF. The CDR3 DNA is TGTGCCAGCAGTTTATTTTTGATCGAAAAACTGTTTTTT. The rearrangement uses TRBV12-3 or TRBV12-4 and TRBJ1-4, with D hard to call. V lost 2 bases and J lost 8, with 9 bases in between. The CDR3 totals 13 residues.

The J gene is TRBJ1-2, the V gene TRBV19; 11 bases match TRBD1. CDR3 length equals 15 residues. Looked up from germline, CDR1 is LNHDA and CDR2 is SQIVND (reference sequence). V lost 5 bases to trimming and J lost 4 bases; unmatched junction nucleotides: 6. The CDR3 protein is CASSSPGQGVYGYTF. CDR3 in DNA: TGTGCCAGTAGTTCCCCGGGACAGGGGGTCTATGGCTACACCTTC. The full variable domain, completed using reference TRBV19 and TRBJ1-2, is DGGITQSPKYLFRKEGQNVTLSCEQNLNHDAMYWYRQDPGQGLRLIYYSQIVNDFQKGDIAEGYSVSREKKESFPLTVTSAQKNPTAFYLCASSSPGQGVYGYTFGSGTRLTVV.

The rearrangement joins TRBV6-2 or TRBV6-3 to TRBJ2-7; TRBD2 agrees at 9 bases. V lost 4 bases and J lost 3; bases outside the gene matches: 7. The CDR3 is made up of 15 amino acids. The V gene's germline CDR1 is MNHEY and CDR2 SVGEGT. CDR3 loop: CASSWLAGHNYEQYF. CDR3 DNA sequence: TGTGCCAGCAGTTGGCTAGCGGGACACAACTACGAGCAGTACTTC.